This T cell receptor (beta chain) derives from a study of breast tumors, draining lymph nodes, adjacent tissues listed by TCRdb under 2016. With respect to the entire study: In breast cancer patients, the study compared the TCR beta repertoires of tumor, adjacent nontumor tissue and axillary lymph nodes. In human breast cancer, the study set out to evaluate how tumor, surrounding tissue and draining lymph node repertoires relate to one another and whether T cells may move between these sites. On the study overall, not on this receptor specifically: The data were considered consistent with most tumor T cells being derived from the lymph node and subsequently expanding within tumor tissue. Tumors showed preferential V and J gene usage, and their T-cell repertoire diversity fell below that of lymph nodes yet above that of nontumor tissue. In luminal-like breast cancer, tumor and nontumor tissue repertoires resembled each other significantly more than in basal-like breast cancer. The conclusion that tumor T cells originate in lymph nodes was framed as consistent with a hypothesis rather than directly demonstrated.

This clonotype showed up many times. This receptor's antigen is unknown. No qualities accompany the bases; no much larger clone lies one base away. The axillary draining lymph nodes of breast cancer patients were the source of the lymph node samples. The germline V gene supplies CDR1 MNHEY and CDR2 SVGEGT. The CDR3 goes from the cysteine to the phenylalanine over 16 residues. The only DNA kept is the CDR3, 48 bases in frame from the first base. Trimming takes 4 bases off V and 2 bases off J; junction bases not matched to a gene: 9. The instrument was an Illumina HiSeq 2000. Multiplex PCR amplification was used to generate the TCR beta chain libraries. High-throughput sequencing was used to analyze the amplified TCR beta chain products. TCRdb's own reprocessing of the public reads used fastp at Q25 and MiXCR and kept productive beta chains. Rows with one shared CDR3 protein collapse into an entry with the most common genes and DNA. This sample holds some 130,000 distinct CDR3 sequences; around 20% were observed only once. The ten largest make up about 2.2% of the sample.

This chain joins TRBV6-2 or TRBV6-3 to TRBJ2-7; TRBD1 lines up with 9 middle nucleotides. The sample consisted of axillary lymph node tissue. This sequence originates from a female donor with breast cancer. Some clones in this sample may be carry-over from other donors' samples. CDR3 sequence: CASSSSKGQGPYEQYF. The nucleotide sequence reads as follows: TGTGCCAGCAGTTCCAGCAAGGGACAGGGACCCTACGAGCAGTACTTC.